This T cell receptor beta chain was recovered during a study of blood T cell repertoires in COVID-19. Study context: Some COVID-19 samples were acute and others convalescent; all came from the United States, Italy and Spain.

This clone was found a few times. Profiling relied on immunoSEQ multiplex PCR, and the TCRdb table lists in-frame clones only, not all of them. The sample consists of some 80,000 clones, 70% to 85% of them appearing once. Germline V lookup: CDR1 SGHNT, CDR2 YYREEE (reference sequence). The V end lost 2 bases, the J end lost 7 bases, and 10 bases lay between the germline ends. This CDR3 has 12 residues. The sample taken for sequencing was peripheral blood. The chain has TRBV5-4 and TRBJ2-7; the D gene is possibly TRBD2 (5 bases). The TCR sequence derives from a woman between 50 and 59 years old with acute or convalescent COVID-19. The CDR3 here is CASSFGVGEQYF. In DNA, the CDR3 is TGTGCCAGCAGCTTCGGGGTAGGGGAGCAGTACTTC.